The clone carrying this TCR beta chain was recorded a few times. What it recognizes is unknown. Via MiXCR, TCRdb re-called the 5' RACE reads, giving one row per CDR3 protein. The sample yields about 460,000 distinct CDR3 sequences, approximately 14% seen once. Germline CDR1 and CDR2: SGHDT and YYEEEE. The ends lost 2 bases at V and 0 bases at J; junction bases unmatched: 5. The CDR3 is 17 residues long. This sample stems from a study of identical twins. Study findings and constraints: Potential partial confounding of zero-insertion analyses by invariant MAIT and iNKT cells was noted. Fewer insertions characterized abundant cord blood beta clonotypes, whereas memory repertoires showed none.

These data are also associated with another study on yellow fever vaccine responses in identical twins.

This sequence originates from a woman under 30 in good health. This chain joins TRBV5-6 and TRBJ2-3; the match to TRBD2 covers 11 bases. Material: CD4+ T cells sorted from blood. CDR3 sequence: CASSFKTSGESTDTQYF. CDR3 nucleotide sequence: TGTGCCAGCAGCTTTAAGACTAGCGGGGAGAGCACAGATACGCAGTATTTT.